The 4 T cell receptor beta chains below come from one sample, sequenced in a study of OX40 agonist ivuxolimab in advanced cancers. TCRdb's copy holds only in-frame clones and misses some; the assay was immunoSEQ multiplex PCR. Among around 58,000 clones listed, around 88% were seen once. This specimen consisted of CD4+ or CD8+ T cells sorted from blood, obtained in a trial of the OX40 agonist ivuxolimab. These TCRs come from an adult with an advanced solid tumor such as melanoma, head and neck, liver or kidney cancer.

This rearrangement joins TRBV5-1 to TRBJ1-5; 8 bases map to TRBD1. J lost 1 base, V lost 4 bases, and 4 bases had no gene match. Germline loops: CDR1 SGHRS, CDR2 YFSETQ. CDR3 length: 15 residues. The CDR3: CASSRTGSSNQPQHF. For the CDR3, the DNA is TGCGCCAGCAGCCGGACAGGGTCCAGCAATCAGCCCCAGCATTTT.

The rearrangement links TRBV4-3 to TRBJ2-7; D remains unclear. The CDR3 consists of 14 residues. The ends were cut back, 1 base at V and 3 bases at J, with 10 bases in the middle. The germline CDR1 and CDR2 sequences are LGHNA and YSLEER. CDR3 protein: CASSQALGNYEQYF. The CDR3 DNA sequence: TGCGCCAGCAGCCAAGCTCTGGGGAACTACGAGCAGTACTTC.

The chain couples TRBV19 to TRBJ2-1; tentatively, D is TRBD1 or TRBD2 (5 bases each). The V end lost 7 bases, the J end lost 4 bases, and 14 bases lay between the germline ends. The CDR3 runs to 14 residues. Germline CDR1 is LNHDA and CDR2 is SQIVND (reference sequence). DNA for the CDR3: TGTGCCAGTAACCCTAGTGGGGGTTACAATGAGCAGTTCTTC. Encoded protein: CASNPSGGYNEQFF. Combining the CDR3 with reference TRBV19 and TRBJ2-1 gives the whole variable domain DGGITQSPKYLFRKEGQNVTLSCEQNLNHDAMYWYRQDPGQGLRLIYYSQIVNDFQKGDIAEGYSVSREKKESFPLTVTSAQKNPTAFYLCASNPSGGYNEQFFGPGTRLTVL.

Details on this clone: One end of the junction is discordant with germline, which a read error may explain. The chain carries TRBV4-3 and TRBJ1-1; possible D gene TRBD1, 6 bases. The CDR3 length is 14 residues. Germline CDR1 and CDR2: LGHNA and YSLEER. In nucleotides, the CDR3 is TGCGCCAGCAGCCAAGAGGTGGGGGGCGTGCAGTTACCCTTT. It yields the protein CASSQEVGGVQLPF.